A selection of T cell receptor beta chains follows, all from one sample in a study of blood T cell repertoires in COVID-19. The table came from immunoSEQ multiplex PCR; TCRdb's copy has only in-frame clones and leaves some out. Among about 280,000 clones listed, approximately 81% were seen once. The sample consisted of PBMCs or T cells enriched from blood (not recorded which). Receptor source: a woman aged 50 to 65 who had recovered from COVID-19. Both conserved end residues are trimmed from each CDR3. A D gene is named only where the DNA matches it firmly. Rows may omit the clone size; those that give it use once, few, many or a size class.

v_gene	abundance	d_gene	j_gene	CDR3aa
TRBV6-1	-	-	TRBJ1-3	ASSEARQVTIY
TRBV11-2	-	-	TRBJ2-1	ASSAVRSSYNEQF
TRBV30	-	-	TRBJ1-2	AWSAGLQNYGYT
TRBV5-4	-	TRBD1	TRBJ2-7	ASSIRDRAYEQY
TRBV12-3/TRBV12-4	-	-	TRBJ1-2	ASSRGYGYT
TRBV5-1	-	TRBD1	TRBJ1-1	ASSFQGGWMNTEAF
TRBV7-9	once	-	TRBJ1-4	ASSSTGLGYEKLF
TRBV6-5	few	TRBD1	TRBJ1-2	ASRRTGKGGGYT
TRBV10-1	once	TRBD2	TRBJ2-2	ASSELAGAGELF
TRBV19	-	-	TRBJ2-1	ASSIVPQIRVGSEQF
TRBV5-1	-	-	TRBJ1-2	ASSSQGYGYT
TRBV7-8	few	TRBD1	TRBJ1-6	ASRGTGLSPLH
TRBV6-2/TRBV6-3	-	TRBD1	TRBJ1-1	ASSTDRGGMNTEAF
TRBV3-1/TRBV3-2	-	TRBD2	TRBJ2-3	ASSPARGSGGADTQY
TRBV7-9	-	-	TRBJ1-6	ASREGLKNSPLH